This T cell receptor (beta chain) was documented in a study of vaccination and CD4 T cells after COVID-19. Study in general: Stimulation of cells relied on overlapping spike peptides derived from SARS-CoV-2, HCoV-NL63, HCoV-OC43 and HCoV-229E. The study, taken as a whole, reports: The appearance of a median roughly 83% of reactive clones in convalescent patients occurred only post-vaccination. Median SARS-CoV-2-reactive clonotype numbers rose nonsignificantly, about 20 to 40.

On this clonotype: The antigen is not known.

Treatment denoted: 10-day PBMC culture with coronavirus spike peptide pools or control peptides (ViraFEST assay). Wells contained two million PBMCs each, and these were cultured with roughly 9.9 IU/ml IL-2 and around 10 ug/ml peptide pools. The CDR3 covers 13 residues. Per germline, CDR1 LGHDT and CDR2 YNNKEL (reference sequence). Trimming stripped 1 base from V and 4 bases from J, with 4 bases between. Sequencing of cultured CD4+ T cell DNA used the Oncomine TCR Beta short-read assay. TCRdb ran MiXCR on the PCR reads and lists one entry per CDR3 protein. In the table there are around 13,000 distinct CDR3 sequences, 35% of which are singletons.

The clonotype was recovered from a human donor who had recovered from COVID-19. The J gene is TRBJ2-2, the V gene TRBV3-1; D remains ambiguous. Material: CD4+ T cells from blood, cultured in vitro. In DNA, the CDR3 is TGTGCCAGCAGCCAAGGGACCACCGGGGAGCTGTTTTTT. Translated: CASSQGTTGELFF.